This TCR beta chain was sequenced in a study of identical twins. This clonotype has more than one count but fewer than ten. Its antigen is unknown. V lost 0 bases, J lost 1 base, and 12 bases lay in between. Germline CDR1 is SGHDT and CDR2 is YYEEEE. The CDR3 contains 16 residues. TCRdb fed the 5' RACE reads into MiXCR, producing one record per CDR3 protein. The sample consists of about 280,000 distinct CDR3 sequences, roughly 8.6% of them appearing once. Findings and limits, study-wide: Where beta out-of-frame sequences were concerned, excess twin sharing was weaker. Clonotypes of the beta chain that were abundant in cord blood carried fewer insertions (memory repertoires showed none).

In addition, the sample was reused for a study of yellow fever vaccine responses in identical twins.

Source material: memory (CD45RO+) T cells sorted from blood. This clonotype was obtained from a woman between 18 and 29 years old in good health. J is TRBJ2-3 and V is TRBV5-6; D may match TRBD1 or TRBD2 (5 bases each). The CDR3: CASSLDGGEGTDTQYF. CDR3 nucleotide sequence: TGTGCCAGCAGCTTGGATGGGGGAGAGGGCACAGATACGCAGTATTTT.